A single sample is the source of the 32 T cell receptor beta chains below, sequenced in a study of cytotoxic CD8 clonotypes in ibrutinib-treated CLL (dated by TCRdb to the early 2020s). The sample's time point label, decoded: progressive disease on ibrutinib. Preparation of the library involved the immunoSEQ multiplex PCR assay. As stored in TCRdb, this immuneACCESS dataset retains in-frame rearrangements with V and J assigned. A fraction of the clones does not appear; measured against another copy, unresolved V genes explain less than half of the discrepancy, and the remainder lacks a known reason. Recorded for this sample are nearly 300,000 clones; approximately 79% of them occurred a single time. Approximately 5.1% of the sample goes to the ten largest clones. The input for sequencing was PBMCs, taken at disease progression, from a patient treated with ibrutinib. The receptor set was obtained from a human donor with chronic lymphocytic leukemia.

The gene calls are TRBV5-1 and TRBJ2-5, with a tentative D call TRBD1 (8 bases). The CDR3 consists of 13 residues. Trimming left V 5 bases short and J 4 bases short, with 12 bases between. The germline gives CDR1 SGHRS, CDR2 YFSETQ. CDR3 residues: CASRYRGGETQYF. CDR3 DNA sequence: TGCGCCAGCAGGTACAGGGGGGGAGAGACCCAGTACTTC.

CDR3 amino acids: CASSIGLKETQYF. CDR3 bases: TGTGCCAGTAGTATCGGACTCAAAGAGACCCAGTACTTC. The genes are TRBV19 and TRBJ2-5; tentatively, D is TRBD2 (5 bases). Germline V gives CDR1 LNHDA, CDR2 SQIVND (reference sequence). CDR3 length equals 13 residues. Trimming shortened V by 3 bases and J by 3 bases, and 8 bases separated the two germline ends.

The V gene is TRBV9, the J gene TRBJ2-1; 7 bases line up with TRBD2. J was trimmed by 3 bases and V by 3 bases; bases with no gene match: 9. The CDR3 is 16 residues long. Per germline, CDR1 SGDLS and CDR2 YYNGEE. This chain's CDR3 is CASSGLSGGSYNEQFF. DNA for the CDR3: TGTGCCAGCAGCGGTCTCTCGGGGGGTAGCTACAATGAGCAGTTCTTC.

Remarks on this clone: This CDR3 is also generated by other DNA sequences in the sample. The CDR3 spells CASSLGQGDYGYTF. CDR3 bases: TGTGCCAGCAGCTTAGGTCAGGGGGACTATGGCTACACCTTC. This chain connects TRBV11-2 to TRBJ1-2; 7 bases are a match to TRBD1. The CDR3 loop spans 14 amino acids. CDR1 SGHAT and CDR2 FQNNGV come from the germline V gene. V lost 1 base to trimming and J lost 3 bases; unmatched junction nucleotides: 2. Supplemented by reference TRBV11-2 and TRBJ1-2, the full variable domain reads EAGVAQSPRYKIIEKRQSVAFWCNPISGHATLYWYQQILGQGPKLLIQFQNNGVVDDSQLPKDRFSAERLKGVDSTLKIQPAKLEDSAVYLCASSLGQGDYGYTFGSGTRLTVV.

Only one count was recorded for this clone. The CDR3 sequence: CASSILVSHQPQHF. For the CDR3, the DNA is TGTGCCAGTAGTATTCTAGTTAGTCATCAGCCCCAGCATTTT. The chain is built from TRBV19 and TRBJ1-5; D uncertain. Germline-derived CDR1 and CDR2 are LNHDA and SQIVND (reference sequence). The CDR3 is 14 amino acids. The germline V and J ends were trimmed by 3 bases and 5 bases, with 11 bases remaining between them.

Remarks on this clone: Other DNA sequences of this sample code for an identical CDR3. This chain links TRBV5-1 with TRBJ2-5; D unresolved. V lost 2 bases and J 1 base, leaving 6 bases between the germline ends. This CDR3 has 13 residues. Germline assignment: CDR1 SGHRS and CDR2 YFSETQ. The CDR3 nucleotides are TGCGCCAGCAGCTTTGATGTCCAAGAGACCCAGTACTTC. Its protein is CASSFDVQETQYF.

The rearrangement uses TRBV20-1 and TRBJ2-3; D gene ambiguous. The CDR3 length is 11 residues. CDR1 is DFQATT, CDR2 SNEGSKA, per germline (reference sequence). The germline V and J ends were trimmed by 6 bases and 5 bases, with 9 bases remaining between them. The CDR3 DNA reads TGCAGTGCCGAGTCCGGAGATACGCAGTATTTT. Protein: CSAESGDTQYF.

The chain is built from TRBV2 and TRBJ2-3; weak D call: TRBD2 (6 bases). Germline CDR1 and CDR2: SNHLY and FYNNEI. The CDR3 runs to 17 residues. Between the trimmed V and J ends, which lost 5 bases and 1 base, there was a span of 19 bases. The CDR3 DNA is TGTGCCAGCAGTTACCTCGGGGGAGCTGGGGGCACAGATACGCAGTATTTT. It is translated as CASSYLGGAGGTDTQYF.

The chain couples TRBV29-1 to TRBJ2-3, with a tentative D call TRBD1 (5 bases). The CDR3 length is 12 residues. V was clipped by 6 bases and J by 2 bases, with 9 bases between them. The germline V gene encodes CDR1 SQVTM and CDR2 ANQGSEA. The CDR3 DNA sequence: TGCAGCGTGCAGGGTTTCACAGATACGCAGTATTTT. Translation gives CSVQGFTDTQYF.

CDR3 DNA sequence: TGTGCCAGCAGCCTAGCCCTCGAGCAGTTCTTC. Its protein product is CASSLALEQFF. The chain recombines TRBV5-6 with TRBJ2-1; TRBD2 might be the D (5 bases). Trimming cost V 4 bases and J 10 bases, with 9 bases left between them. This CDR3 is 11 amino acids long. Per germline, CDR1 SGHDT and CDR2 YYEEEE.

The chain joins TRBV29-1 to TRBJ2-7; D gene uncertain. CDR3 length: 11 amino acids. The germline CDR1 and CDR2 sequences are SQVTM and ANQGSEA. V was shortened by 5 bases and J by 2 bases, with 7 bases between the two germline ends. CDR3 sequence: CSVRQAYEQYF. CDR3 coding DNA: TGCAGCGTTCGCCAGGCCTACGAGCAGTACTTC.

This clone was recorded at least ten times. This rearrangement joins TRBV19 to TRBJ2-7, with D tentatively TRBD1 (5 bases). The CDR3 is made up of 14 amino acids. Germline V gene sequence: CDR1 LNHDA, CDR2 SQIVND (reference sequence). Trimming took 1 base from V and 0 from J, leaving 7 bases between them. In DNA form, the CDR3 reads TGTGCCAGTAGTATAGGGGGCTTCTCCTACGAGCAGTACTTC. It specifies CASSIGGFSYEQYF.

This chain links TRBV9 with TRBJ1-3; 7 nucleotides line up with TRBD1. CDR3 length: 15 amino acids. The germline V gene has CDR1 SGDLS and CDR2 YYNGEE. Trimming cost V 4 bases and J 4 bases; bases outside gene matches: 8. The CDR3 coding sequence is TGTGCCAGCAGCTACACAGGGGCAACGGGAAACACCATATATTTT. Protein product: CASSYTGATGNTIYF.

This clone was seen only a few times. The CDR3 nucleotides read TGTGCCAGCAGCGAGGGCCTGGGGAACACCATATATTTT. Translated, it gives CASSEGLGNTIYF. The chain joins TRBV7-2 to TRBJ1-3; D is unclear. Per the germline V gene, CDR1 is SGHTA and CDR2 is FQGNSA. V lost 5 bases to trimming and J lost 7 bases, with 12 bases between them. The CDR3 is 13 amino acids.

The chain is built from TRBV7-8 and TRBJ1-6; D unresolved. Germline CDR1 and CDR2: SGHVS and FQNEAQ. The CDR3 totals 12 residues. The V end lost 7 bases, the J end lost 7 bases, and 8 bases lay between the germline ends. The CDR3 reads CASTAANSPLHF. The CDR3 nucleotides are TGTGCCAGCACCGCGGCAAATTCACCCCTCCACTTT.

The J gene is TRBJ2-7, the V gene TRBV2; TRBD1 matches at 9 bases. The junction had 15 bases not matched to a gene; V was cut back by 7 bases and J by 5 bases. This CDR3 has 16 amino acids. Germline-derived CDR1 and CDR2 are SNHLY and FYNNEI. The CDR3 reads CASMGLGGTGHHEQYF. DNA of the CDR3: TGTGCCAGCATGGGACTGGGTGGGACAGGGCACCACGAGCAGTACTTC. The variable domain in full, with the rest retrieved from reference TRBV2 and TRBJ2-7, is EPEVTQTPSHQVTQMGQEVILRCVPISNHLYFYWYRQILGQKVEFLVSFYNNEISEKSEIFDDQFSVERPDGSNFTLKIRSTKLEDSAMYFCASMGLGGTGHHEQYFGPGTRLTVT.

The chain combines TRBV6-5 with TRBJ2-7; 9 nucleotides align to TRBD1. The CDR3 is 15 amino acids. The V segment lost 6 bases and the J segment 7 bases; nucleotides outside the gene matches: 13. The germline V gene has CDR1 MNHEY and CDR2 SVGAGI. CDR3 nucleotide sequence: TGTGCCAGCAGATTAACCGGGACAGGGTCTTTGGAGCAGTACTTC. As protein: CASRLTGTGSLEQYF.

The V and J genes are TRBV28 and TRBJ2-7, with 7 bases matching TRBD1. CDR1 and CDR2 from the germline V gene are MDHEN and SYDVKM. The CDR3 consists of 14 residues. With 2 bases clipped from V and 2 bases from J, the junction kept 3 bases outside the gene matches. The CDR3: CASSLTDRTYEQYF. The CDR3 DNA reads TGTGCCAGCAGTTTAACGGACAGGACCTACGAGCAGTACTTC.

A remark on this clone: Other DNA variants within this sample encode the same CDR3. The chain joins TRBV4-1 to TRBJ2-7, with 7 bases that match TRBD1. CDR3 length equals 13 residues. V lost 3 bases and J lost 4; bases outside the gene matches: 3. Germline V gene lookup returns CDR1 MGHRA and CDR2 YSYEKL. The CDR3, as DNA: TGCGCCAGCAGCCAGGGGACAGTTTACGAGCAGTACTTC. Its translation: CASSQGTVYEQYF.

The V call is TRBV29-1, the J call TRBJ2-7, with D unclear. Looked up from germline, CDR1 is SQVTM and CDR2 is ANQGSEA. Deletions cut 1 base from V and 6 bases from J, with 10 bases between. This CDR3 is 12 amino acids long. This CDR3 is CSVEGMESEQYF. The CDR3 DNA sequence: TGCAGCGTTGAAGGGATGGAGTCCGAGCAGTACTTC.

This chain uses TRBV27 with TRBJ1-2; tentative D call: TRBD1 (6 bases). Trimming shortened V by 4 bases and J by 0 bases, and 9 bases separated the two germline ends. CDR1 is MNHEY and CDR2 is SMNVEV in the germline V gene (reference sequence). CDR3 length: 14 amino acids. The chain's CDR3 is CASSSNRANYGYTF. The CDR3 DNA sequence: TGTGCCAGCAGTTCTAACAGGGCTAACTATGGCTACACCTTC.

A single count supports this clone. V usage is TRBV11-2 and J usage is TRBJ2-3; TRBD2 aligns across 8 bases. Trimming removed 7 bases from V and 5 bases from J; junction bases left unmatched: 2. Germline lookup yields CDR1 SGHAT and CDR2 FQNNGV. The CDR3 consists of 12 residues. The DNA of the CDR3 is TGTGCCAGCACAGCGGGAGAAGATACGCAGTATTTT. Residues: CASTAGEDTQYF.

This sequence joins TRBV5-6 and TRBJ2-3; 13 bases line up with TRBD2. With V trimmed by 2 bases and J by 4 bases, 7 bases remained unmatched. This CDR3 is 17 amino acids long. Germline loops: CDR1 SGHDT, CDR2 YYEEEE. The CDR3 loop is CASSFRTSGRMADTQYF. The DNA for the CDR3 is TGTGCCAGCAGCTTTAGGACTAGCGGGAGAATGGCAGATACGCAGTATTTT.

The V and J genes are TRBV6-5 and TRBJ2-7, with 10 bases lining up with TRBD1. With V trimmed by 2 bases and J by 7 bases, 11 bases remained unmatched. Germline CDR1 and CDR2: MNHEY and SVGAGI. The CDR3 has 16 amino acids. The CDR3 nucleotides read TGTGCCAGCAGTTACGTTTCCGGGACAGGGGTAAGGGAGCAGTACTTC. Translation: CASSYVSGTGVREQYF.

V is TRBV28 and J is TRBJ2-3; 8 bases map to TRBD1. CDR3 size: 13 residues. The ends lost 9 bases at V and 6 bases at J; junction bases unmatched: 8. In germline, CDR1 is MDHEN, CDR2 SYDVKM. The DNA of the CDR3 is TGTGCCAGTGGGACAGGCGCCTCCGATACGCAGTATTTT. This codes for CASGTGASDTQYF.

The chain is built from TRBV27 and TRBJ2-2; no reliable D call. Between the trimmed V and J ends, which lost 7 bases and 7 bases, there was a span of 13 bases. In germline, CDR1 is MNHEY, CDR2 SMNVEV (reference sequence). The length of the CDR3 is 13 residues. CDR3 sequence: CASTKSSIGELFF. The CDR3, as DNA: TGTGCCAGCACTAAAAGCTCGATCGGGGAGCTGTTTTTT.

This sequence joins TRBV9 and TRBJ2-7; 9 positions match TRBD2. Per germline, CDR1 SGDLS and CDR2 YYNGEE. V shed 0 bases and J 2 bases; nucleotides not matched to a gene: 3. The CDR3 consists of 15 residues. The CDR3 spells CASSVGSSGTYEQYF. CDR3 coding DNA: TGTGCCAGCAGCGTAGGATCTAGCGGGACCTACGAGCAGTACTTC.

The chain is built from TRBV6-5 and TRBJ1-5; maybe TRBD1 (5 bases). Per the germline V gene, CDR1 is MNHEY and CDR2 is SVGAGI. The CDR3 sequence is 13 residues long. V was trimmed by 8 bases and J by 4 bases, leaving 12 bases between them. CDR3 residues: CASGLGGNQPQHF. DNA for the CDR3: TGTGCCAGCGGCCTTGGGGGTAATCAGCCCCAGCATTTT.

V and J are TRBV19 and TRBJ1-6; weak D call: TRBD1 (5 bases). Trimming took off 5 bases at V and 8 bases at J, with 16 bases between the two ends. Germline V gives CDR1 LNHDA, CDR2 SQIVND (reference sequence). The CDR3 has 15 amino acids. CDR3 sequence reads: CASSPIGGRDSPLHF. CDR3 in DNA: TGTGCCAGTAGTCCCATCGGGGGGAGAGATTCACCCCTCCACTTT.

V and J are TRBV4-1 and TRBJ1-1, with unresolved D. The CDR3 consists of 11 residues. Germline CDR1 and CDR2: MGHRA and YSYEKL. The V end was cut by 6 bases, the J end by 6 bases, with 8 bases between. CDR3 coding DNA: TGCGCCAGCAGGCTTGCAGCTGAAGCTTTCTTT. Translated: CASRLAAEAFF.

This chain uses TRBV29-1 with TRBJ2-7; 7 nucleotides agree with TRBD1. The CDR3 is made up of 11 amino acids. Germline V gene lookup returns CDR1 SQVTM and CDR2 ANQGSEA. V shed 6 bases and J 6 bases; nucleotides not matched to a gene: 5. The CDR3 protein is CSVRDRVEQYF. CDR3 in DNA: TGCAGCGTGAGAGACAGGGTCGAGCAGTACTTC.

This clone was seen only a few times. The chain recombines TRBV19 with TRBJ2-3, with D possibly TRBD2 on 6 matching bases. Trimming took 6 bases from V and 7 from J, leaving 17 bases between them. Germline loops: CDR1 LNHDA, CDR2 SQIVND (reference sequence). This CDR3 contains 14 residues. Here the CDR3 DNA reads TGTGCCAGTAGGGCGGCGGGGATGAGAAATACGCAGTATTTT. Translated, it gives CASRAAGMRNTQYF.